This entry lists 5 T cell receptor beta chains sequenced from one sample in a study of T cells after yellow fever vaccination (dated by TCRdb to about 2019). Receptor amplification or capture employed 5' RACE. TCRdb shows the sequencer as Illumina NovaSeq 6000. The raw public data were reprocessed by TCRdb itself: fastp quality trimming at Q25, MiXCR clonotype calling, in-frame beta chains only. One record per CDR3 amino acid sequence lists the most common genes and DNA. Counted in this sample were around 100,000 distinct CDR3 sequences; less than 6% of them appeared once. The top ten clones comprise about 41% of the sample. Sample treatment or condition, as interpreted from the label and publication: live attenuated yellow fever vaccine strain. Sample: CD8+ T cells sorted from PBMCs, taken 10 days after the yellow fever booster vaccination. These receptors were obtained from a man between 18 and 29 years old who received the YFV17D yellow fever vaccine.

V and J are TRBV12-3 or TRBV12-4 and TRBJ2-1; possibly TRBD2 for D (6 bases). CDR3 length: 16 amino acids. Trimming took 6 bases from V and 5 from J, leaving 20 bases between them. This CDR3 is CASRPTEGQTDNEQFF. The DNA for the CDR3 is TGTGCCAGCAGACCGACGGAGGGGCAAACCGACAATGAGCAGTTCTTC.

This clonotype has a count of ten or more. This chain uses TRBV7-9 with TRBJ2-5; TRBD2 is a possible D gene (5 bases). The CDR3 is 16 amino acids. The germline gives CDR1 SEHNR, CDR2 FQNEAQ (reference sequence). V lost 2 bases and J 2 bases, leaving 15 bases between the germline ends. The chain's CDR3 is CASSLSPGKRQETQYF. For the CDR3, the DNA is TGTGCCAGCAGCTTATCACCGGGGAAGAGGCAAGAGACCCAGTACTTC.

This chain links TRBV29-1 with TRBJ2-1; D is possibly TRBD2 (6 bases). V was pared by 1 base and J by 12 bases, with 19 bases between. The CDR3 contains 14 residues. CDR1 and CDR2 (germline): SQVTM, ANQGSEA. CDR3 coding DNA: TGCAGCGTTGAAGGGACCGGGACTCCGGACGGGCAGTTCTTC. Translated: CSVEGTGTPDGQFF.

The chain uses TRBV10-3 and TRBJ1-5; possibly TRBD1 for D (5 bases). This CDR3 has 16 residues. CDR1 and CDR2 from the germline V gene are ENHRY and SYGVKD. V was clipped by 6 bases and J by 5 bases, with 20 bases between them. The CDR3 DNA sequence: TGTGCCATCAGCATGGGGGAGCAGGCCCCCGATCAGCCCCAGCATTTT. Protein: CAISMGEQAPDQPQHF.

The rearrangement joins TRBV24-1 to TRBJ2-2; D ambiguous. From germline, CDR1 is KGHDR and CDR2 SFDVKD. This CDR3 region has 14 residues. Trimming pared 3 bases from V and 7 bases from J, leaving 11 bases between. The DNA for the CDR3 is TGTGCCACCAGTGATCTCCCGACGGACGGGGAGCTGTTTTTT. Translating it yields CATSDLPTDGELFF.